This TCR beta chain was recorded in a study of identical twins. Study-wide findings and caveats: Analyses of zero insertions could, in part, be confounded by invariant MAIT and iNKT cells. Within monozygotic twins, out-of-frame TCR alpha sharing was underestimated by the models. Excess twin sharing in beta out-of-frame sequences was weaker.

This CDR3 has 13 residues. Germline CDR1 is GTSNPN and CDR2 is SVGIG (reference sequence). Trimming cost V 2 bases and J 5 bases, with 12 bases left between them. This clonotype was picked up a small number of times. Its target is unknown. A universal primer site arose from template switching, and cDNA bore unique molecular identifiers. TCRdb ran MiXCR on the 5' RACE reads and lists one entry per CDR3 protein. The table records approximately 300,000 distinct CDR3 sequences, roughly 9.8% of them present only once. These sequences were also reported in another study, on yellow fever vaccine responses in identical twins.

This TCR derives from a woman aged 18-30 years in good health. Sequenced input: CD8+ T cells sorted from blood. This chain joins TRBV30 and TRBJ1-1; D uncertain. CDR3 nucleotides: TGTGCCTGGAGTTACGTAGCTTTGACTGAAGCTTTCTTT. Translating gives CAWSYVALTEAFF.